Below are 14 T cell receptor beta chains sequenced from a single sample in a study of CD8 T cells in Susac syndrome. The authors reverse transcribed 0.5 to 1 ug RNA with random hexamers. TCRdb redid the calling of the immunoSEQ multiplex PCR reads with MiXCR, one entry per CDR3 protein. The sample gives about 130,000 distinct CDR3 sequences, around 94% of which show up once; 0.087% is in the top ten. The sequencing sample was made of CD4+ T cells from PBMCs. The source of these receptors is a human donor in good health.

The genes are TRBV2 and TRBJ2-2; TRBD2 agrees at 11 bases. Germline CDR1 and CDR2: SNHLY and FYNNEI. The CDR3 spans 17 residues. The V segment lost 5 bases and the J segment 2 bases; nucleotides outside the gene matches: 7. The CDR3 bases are TGTGCCAGCAGTCCCGGGACTAGCGGCCAAAACACCGGGGAGCTGTTTTTT. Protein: CASSPGTSGQNTGELFF.

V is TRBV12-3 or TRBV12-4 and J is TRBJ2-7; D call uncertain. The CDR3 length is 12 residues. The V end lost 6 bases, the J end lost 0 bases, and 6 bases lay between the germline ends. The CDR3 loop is CASRTASYEQYF. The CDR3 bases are TGTGCCAGCAGGACTGCCTCCTACGAGCAGTACTTC.

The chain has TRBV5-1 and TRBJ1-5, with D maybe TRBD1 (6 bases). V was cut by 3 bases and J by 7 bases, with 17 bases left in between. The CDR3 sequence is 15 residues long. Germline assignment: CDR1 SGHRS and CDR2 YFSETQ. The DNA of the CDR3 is TGCGCCAGCAGCTATGAGGCAGGGGTAGCGCAGCCCCAGCATTTT. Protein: CASSYEAGVAQPQHF.

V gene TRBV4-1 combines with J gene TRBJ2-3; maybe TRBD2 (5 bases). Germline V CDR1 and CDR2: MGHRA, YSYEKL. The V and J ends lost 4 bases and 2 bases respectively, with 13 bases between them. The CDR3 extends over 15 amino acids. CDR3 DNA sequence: TGCGCCAGCAGCCTCCGGCGGGTCGACACAGATACGCAGTATTTT. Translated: CASSLRRVDTDTQYF.

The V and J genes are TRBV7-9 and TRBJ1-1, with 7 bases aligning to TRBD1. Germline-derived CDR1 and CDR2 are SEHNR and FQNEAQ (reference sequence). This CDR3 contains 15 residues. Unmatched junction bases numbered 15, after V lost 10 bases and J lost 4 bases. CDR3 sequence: CATTAQGNRGTEAFF. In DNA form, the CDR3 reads TGTGCCACCACGGCACAGGGGAACCGGGGCACTGAAGCTTTCTTT.

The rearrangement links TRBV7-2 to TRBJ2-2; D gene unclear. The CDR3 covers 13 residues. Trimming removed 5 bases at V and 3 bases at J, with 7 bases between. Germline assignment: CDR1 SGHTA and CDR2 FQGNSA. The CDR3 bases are TGTGCCAGCAGCCCACAAGACACCGGGGAGCTGTTTTTT. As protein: CASSPQDTGELFF.

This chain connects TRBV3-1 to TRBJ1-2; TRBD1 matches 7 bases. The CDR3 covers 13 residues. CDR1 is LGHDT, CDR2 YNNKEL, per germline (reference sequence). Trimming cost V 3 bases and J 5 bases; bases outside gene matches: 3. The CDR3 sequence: CASSHQGEYGYTF. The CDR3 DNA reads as TGTGCCAGCAGCCACCAGGGGGAGTATGGCTACACCTTC.

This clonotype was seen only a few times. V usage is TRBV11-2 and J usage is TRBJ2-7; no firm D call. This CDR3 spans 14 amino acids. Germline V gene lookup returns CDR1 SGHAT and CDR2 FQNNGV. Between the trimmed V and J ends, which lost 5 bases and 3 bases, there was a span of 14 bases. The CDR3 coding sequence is TGTGCCAGCAGCCCCGCAGTTTCCCGCTACGAGCAGTACTTC. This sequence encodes CASSPAVSRYEQYF.

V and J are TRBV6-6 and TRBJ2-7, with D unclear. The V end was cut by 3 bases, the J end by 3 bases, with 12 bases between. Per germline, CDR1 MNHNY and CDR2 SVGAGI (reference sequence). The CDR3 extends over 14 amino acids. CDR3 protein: CASSYLQEHYEQYF. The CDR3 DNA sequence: TGTGCCAGCAGTTATCTTCAGGAACACTACGAGCAGTACTTC.

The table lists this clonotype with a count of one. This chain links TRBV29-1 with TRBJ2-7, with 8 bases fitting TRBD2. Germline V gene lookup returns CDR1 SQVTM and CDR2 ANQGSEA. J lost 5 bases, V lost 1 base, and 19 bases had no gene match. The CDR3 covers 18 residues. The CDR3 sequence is CSVEAQNSVSGSFNEQYF. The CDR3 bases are TGCAGCGTTGAAGCCCAAAATTCGGTCAGCGGGAGCTTCAACGAGCAGTACTTC.

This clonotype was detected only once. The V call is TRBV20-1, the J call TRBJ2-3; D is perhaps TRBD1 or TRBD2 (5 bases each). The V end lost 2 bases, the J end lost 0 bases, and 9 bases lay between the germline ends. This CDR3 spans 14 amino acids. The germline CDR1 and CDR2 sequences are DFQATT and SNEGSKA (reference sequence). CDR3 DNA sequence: TGCAGTGCTAGAAGGGGCGGGAGCACAGATACGCAGTATTTT. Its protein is CSARRGGSTDTQYF.

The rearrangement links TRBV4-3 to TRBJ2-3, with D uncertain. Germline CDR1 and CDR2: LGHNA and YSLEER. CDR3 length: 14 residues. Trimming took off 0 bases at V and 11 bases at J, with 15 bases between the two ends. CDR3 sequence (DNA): TGCGCCAGCAGCCAAGAAATGGCGACGCAAGTGCAGTATTTT. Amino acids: CASSQEMATQVQYF.

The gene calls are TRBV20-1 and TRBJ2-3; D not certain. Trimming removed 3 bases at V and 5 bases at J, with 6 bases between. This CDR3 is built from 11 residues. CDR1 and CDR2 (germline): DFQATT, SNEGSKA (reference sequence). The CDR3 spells CSASLRDTQYF. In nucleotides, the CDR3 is TGCAGTGCTAGCCTGAGAGATACGCAGTATTTT.

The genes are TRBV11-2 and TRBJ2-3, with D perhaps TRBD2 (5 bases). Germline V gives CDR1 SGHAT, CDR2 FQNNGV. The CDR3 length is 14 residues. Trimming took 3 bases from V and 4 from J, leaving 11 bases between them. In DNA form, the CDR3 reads TGTGCCAGCAGCTTCCTTTGGGGAGCAGATACGCAGTATTTT. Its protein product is CASSFLWGADTQYF. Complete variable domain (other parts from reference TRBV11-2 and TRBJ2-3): EAGVAQSPRYKIIEKRQSVAFWCNPISGHATLYWYQQILGQGPKLLIQFQNNGVVDDSQLPKDRFSAERLKGVDSTLKIQPAKLEDSAVYLCASSFLWGADTQYFGPGTRLTVL.